Included here is one TCR beta chain sequence, with context. The sample comes from a study of blood T cell repertoires in COVID-19. Study in general: Acute-phase and convalescent COVID-19 samples originated in the United States, Italy and Spain. T cells, B-cell-depleted T cells, or PBMCs supplied cDNA or gDNA.

Enrolment of Seattle patients took place during active infection, and they were followed longitudinally. The CDR3 runs to 19 residues. J gave up 6 bases and V 0 bases, and 16 bases lay outside the gene matches. CDR1 SQVTM and CDR2 ANQGSEA come from the germline V gene. Authors' analysis steps: The assay estimated nucleated cells by amplifying reference gene primers. The repertoire was sequenced with immunoSEQ multiplex PCR; TCRdb's copy has only in-frame clones and lacks some. V, J and clone size derive from that table, while D and trimming were established from the DNA sequence. The profile shows approximately 200,000 clones, 85% of them singletons.

The specimen sequenced was peripheral blood. This TCR came from a person aged 70 to 85 with COVID-19, enrolled during active disease. The J gene is TRBJ2-1, the V gene TRBV29-1; TRBD2 agrees at 11 bases. The CDR3 nucleotides read TGCAGCGTTGAAGACCCGGGACTAGCGGAGGGCCGGAGGTTCAATGAGCAGTTCTTC. It encodes CSVEDPGLAEGRRFNEQFF.